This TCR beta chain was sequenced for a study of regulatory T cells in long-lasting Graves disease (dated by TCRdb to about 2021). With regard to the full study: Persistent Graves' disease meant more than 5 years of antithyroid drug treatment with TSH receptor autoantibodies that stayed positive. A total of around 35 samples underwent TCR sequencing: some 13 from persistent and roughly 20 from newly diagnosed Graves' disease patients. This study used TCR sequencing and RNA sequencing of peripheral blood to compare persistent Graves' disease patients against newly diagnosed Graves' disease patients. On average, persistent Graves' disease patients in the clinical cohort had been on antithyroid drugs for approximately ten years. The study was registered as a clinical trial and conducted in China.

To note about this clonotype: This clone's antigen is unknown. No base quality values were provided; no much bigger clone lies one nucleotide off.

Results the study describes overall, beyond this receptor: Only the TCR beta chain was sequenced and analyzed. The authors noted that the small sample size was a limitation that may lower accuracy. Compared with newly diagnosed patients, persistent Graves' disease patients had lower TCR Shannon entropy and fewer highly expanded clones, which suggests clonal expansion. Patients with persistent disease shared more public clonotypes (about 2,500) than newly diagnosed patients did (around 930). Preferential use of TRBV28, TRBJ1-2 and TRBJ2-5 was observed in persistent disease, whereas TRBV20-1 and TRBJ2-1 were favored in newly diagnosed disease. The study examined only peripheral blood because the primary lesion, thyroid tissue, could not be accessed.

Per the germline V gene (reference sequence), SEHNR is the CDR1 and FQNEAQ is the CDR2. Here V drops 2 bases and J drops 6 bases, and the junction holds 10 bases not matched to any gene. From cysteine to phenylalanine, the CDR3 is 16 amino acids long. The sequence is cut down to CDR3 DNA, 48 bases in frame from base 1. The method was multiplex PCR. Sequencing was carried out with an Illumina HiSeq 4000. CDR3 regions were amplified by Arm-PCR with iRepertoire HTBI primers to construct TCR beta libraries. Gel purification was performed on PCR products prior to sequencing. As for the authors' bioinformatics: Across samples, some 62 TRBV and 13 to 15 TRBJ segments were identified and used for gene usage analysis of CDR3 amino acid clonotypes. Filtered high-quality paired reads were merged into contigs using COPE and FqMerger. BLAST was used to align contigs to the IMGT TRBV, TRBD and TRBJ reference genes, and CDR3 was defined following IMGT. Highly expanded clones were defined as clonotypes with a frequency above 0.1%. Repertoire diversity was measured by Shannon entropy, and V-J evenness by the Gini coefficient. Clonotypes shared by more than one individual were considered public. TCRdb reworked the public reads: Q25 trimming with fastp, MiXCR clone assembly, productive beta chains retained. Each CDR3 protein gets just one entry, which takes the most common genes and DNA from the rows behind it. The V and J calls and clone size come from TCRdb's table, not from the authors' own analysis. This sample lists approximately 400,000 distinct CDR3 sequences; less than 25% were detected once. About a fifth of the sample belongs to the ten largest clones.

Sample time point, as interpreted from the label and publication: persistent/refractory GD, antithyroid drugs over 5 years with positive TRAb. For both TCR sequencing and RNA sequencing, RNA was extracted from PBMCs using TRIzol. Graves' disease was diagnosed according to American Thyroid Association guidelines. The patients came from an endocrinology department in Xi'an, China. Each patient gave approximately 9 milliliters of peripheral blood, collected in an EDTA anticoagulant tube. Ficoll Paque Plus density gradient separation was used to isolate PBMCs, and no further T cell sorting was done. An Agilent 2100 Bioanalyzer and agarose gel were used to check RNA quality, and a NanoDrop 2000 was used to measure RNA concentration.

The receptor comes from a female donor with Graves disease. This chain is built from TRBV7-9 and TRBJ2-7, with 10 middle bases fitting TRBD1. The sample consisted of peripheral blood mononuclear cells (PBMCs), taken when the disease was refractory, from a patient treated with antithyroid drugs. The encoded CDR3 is CASSLTAGTGEGEQYF. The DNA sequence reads TGTGCCAGCAGCTTAACCGCCGGGACAGGGGAGGGCGAGCAGTACTTC. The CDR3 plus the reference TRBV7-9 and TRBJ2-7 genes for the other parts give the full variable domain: DTGVSQNPRHKITKRGQNVTFRCDPISEHNRLYWYRQTLGQGPEFLTYFQNEAQLEKSRLLSDRFSAERPKGSFSTLEIQRTEQGDSAMYLCASSLTAGTGEGEQYFGPGTRLTVT.